This T cell receptor beta chain was recovered during a study of OX40 agonist ivuxolimab in advanced cancers. The assay was immunoSEQ multiplex PCR, and TCRdb's table has in-frame clones only and misses some. Among about 92,000 clones listed, approximately 90% were seen once. This receptor was obtained from an adult with an advanced solid tumor such as melanoma, head and neck, liver or kidney cancer. Sequencing was performed on CD4+ or CD8+ T cells sorted from blood, taken in a trial of the OX40 agonist ivuxolimab.

CDR3 DNA: TGTGCCAGTAGTAGGGACAGGGGTAGCAATCAGCCCCAGCATTTT. Residues: CASSRDRGSNQPQHF. The gene calls are TRBV19 and TRBJ1-5; 10 bases line up with TRBD1. Germline loops: CDR1 LNHDA, CDR2 SQIVND (reference sequence). The CDR3 covers 15 residues. V was clipped by 4 bases and J by 0 bases; unmatched bases: 0.